Each of the 11 T cell receptor beta chains below was sequenced from the same sample in a study of T-cell memory formation after mild COVID-19. TCRdb re-analysed the 5' RACE reads in MiXCR, keeping a single row per CDR3 protein. This table holds approximately 210,000 distinct CDR3 sequences, 27% found once. Input material: PBMCs or a T cell subset sorted from them (not recorded which). The receptor set was obtained from an adult woman who had mild COVID-19 (a few samples of this study predate the infection). Cell type and time point are not known.

The chain employs TRBV6-1 and TRBJ1-2; unclear D gene. V lost 8 bases, J lost 6 bases, and 19 bases lay in between. This CDR3 spans 14 amino acids. CDR1 is MNHNS, CDR2 SASEGT, per germline. The CDR3 DNA sequence: TGTGCCAGCGGCCCAAACCTCTTTCTGAATGGCTACACCTTC. Its protein product is CASGPNLFLNGYTF.

The genes are TRBV24-1 and TRBJ2-7; D might be TRBD1 (5 bases). Germline assignment: CDR1 KGHDR and CDR2 SFDVKD. V shed 5 bases and J shed 3 bases, with 10 bases lying between them. There are 13 residues in the CDR3. CDR3 DNA sequence: TGTGCCACCAGTGTCGGAACAGGCTACGAGCAGTACTTC. This translates into CATSVGTGYEQYF.

This clonotype was observed a few times. V is TRBV5-1 and J is TRBJ2-1, with TRBD2 identical over 7 bases. The CDR3 is made up of 15 amino acids. Germline CDR1 SGHRS, CDR2 YFSETQ. V gave up 4 bases and J gave up 4 bases; unmatched junction bases: 8. The CDR3 spells CASSANSGQYNEQFF. CDR3 DNA sequence: TGCGCCAGCAGCGCTAATAGCGGGCAATACAATGAGCAGTTCTTC.

The chain has TRBV5-1 and TRBJ1-1, with 9 bases that match TRBD1. The CDR3 contains 16 residues. V lost 0 bases, J lost 2 bases, and 5 bases stayed unmatched. Germline CDR1 and CDR2: SGHRS and YFSETQ. The CDR3 reads CASSLVQGADNTEAFF. The CDR3 nucleotides read TGCGCCAGCAGCTTGGTACAGGGGGCAGATAACACTGAAGCTTTCTTT.

This rearrangement joins TRBV23-1 to TRBJ2-1; 8 nucleotides match TRBD1. TRBV23-1 is classed as an ORF, of uncertain function. The CDR3 consists of 14 residues. Trimming at V came to 5 bases and at J to 11 bases, leaving 11 bases not matched to a gene. The CDR3 DNA is TGCGCCAGCAGTGCTTCGGGACAGGCATTTAAGCAGTTCTTC. Protein product: CASSASGQAFKQFF.

Only one count was recorded for this clonotype. This rearrangement joins TRBV6-6 to TRBJ2-6; 10 nucleotides align to TRBD2. V dropped 2 bases and J dropped 2; count of bases not matched to a gene: 6. The CDR3 consists of 18 residues. Germline CDR1 is MNHNY and CDR2 is SVGAGI (reference sequence). The CDR3 loop reads CASSYGLAGVTGANVLTF. The CDR3 nucleotides read TGTGCCAGCAGTTACGGGCTAGCGGGAGTAACTGGGGCCAACGTCCTGACTTTC.

The chain employs TRBV4-1 and TRBJ2-3; 10 bases align to TRBD2. CDR1 and CDR2 from the germline V gene are MGHRA and YSYEKL. V lost 5 bases to trimming and J lost 6 bases; unmatched junction nucleotides: 11. The length of the CDR3 is 16 residues. Written as DNA, the CDR3 is TGCGCCAGCAGCAAAGCCCTAGCGGGAGATTTGGATACGCAGTATTTT. Its translation: CASSKALAGDLDTQYF.

There are a few counts of this clonotype. This chain joins TRBV12-3 or TRBV12-4 and TRBJ2-7; no clear D. This CDR3 contains 14 residues. The V end lost 5 bases, the J end lost 0 bases, and 11 bases lay between the germline ends. CDR3 in DNA: TGTGCCAGCAGTCCCCCGTTGTCCTCCTACGAGCAGTACTTC. Encoded protein: CASSPPLSSYEQYF.

V and J are TRBV6-5 and TRBJ2-3; tentatively, D is TRBD2 (6 bases). The germline V and J ends were trimmed by 0 bases and 6 bases, with 16 bases remaining between them. Germline CDR1 reads MNHEY; CDR2 reads SVGAGI. This CDR3 is 16 amino acids long. This chain's CDR3 is CASSYSPGLTSDTQYF. The CDR3 DNA reads TGTGCCAGCAGTTACTCCCCGGGACTCACATCCGATACGCAGTATTTT.

J is TRBJ2-5 and V is TRBV11-2; either TRBD1 or TRBD2 may fit D (5 bases each). CDR1 and CDR2 from the germline V gene are SGHAT and FQNNGV. The V gene lost 5 bases and the J gene lost 3 bases, with 19 bases spanning the gap. The CDR3 length is 16 residues. CDR3: CASSGQWDGLEETQYF. CDR3 DNA sequence: TGTGCCAGCAGCGGCCAATGGGACGGACTGGAAGAGACCCAGTACTTC.

The chain employs TRBV7-9 and TRBJ2-7; no definite D call. Germline CDR1 is SEHNR and CDR2 is FQNEAQ (reference sequence). The CDR3 is made up of 15 amino acids. The germline V and J ends were trimmed by 0 bases and 2 bases, with 11 bases remaining between them. CDR3 coding DNA: TGTGCCAGCAGCTTAGCTCCAGAAGTTACCTACGAGCAGTACTTC. Translating gives CASSLAPEVTYEQYF.